This TCR beta chain appears in the sequencing data of a study of blood T cells in healthy people across ages. The V end lost 6 bases, the J end lost 4 bases, and 12 bases lay between the germline ends. The CDR3 length is 13 residues. The germline V gene encodes CDR1 ENHRY and CDR2 SYGVKD. Primed by a sample-barcoded 5' primer and a J-beta primer mix, a second PCR proceeded for roughly 7 to 11 cycles. TCRdb re-called the 5' RACE reads through MiXCR, storing one row per CDR3 protein. The sample holds around 1,000,000 distinct CDR3 sequences, under 30% seen once. Points from the study as a whole: Diversity estimated from one million T cells was considered an underestimate. It was not known whether donors were CMV positive (a possible confounder of expanded clonotype changes). Higher diversity, along with more naive CD4+ cells, distinguished long-lived donors from aged donors.

This clonotype was detected only once. What it binds is unknown. This sample was shared with a second study, whose subject was T cells of mothers and their children.

The chain couples TRBV10-3 to TRBJ1-2; D is unclear. The sample was blood. The clonotype was recovered from a girl aged 2-9 years in good health. CDR3: CAISRDGGYGYTF. In DNA form, the CDR3 reads TGTGCCATCAGCCGAGATGGTGGCTATGGCTACACCTTC.